A selection of T cell receptor beta chains follows, all from one sample in a study of cytomegalovirus exposure and HLA in healthy donors. Method: immunoSEQ multiplex PCR; TCRdb's copy keeps in-frame clones and lacks some. The table includes about 110,000 clones, over 60% detected once. Sequenced input: PBMCs. The receptor source for this set is a human donor in good health. Both conserved end residues are part of each CDR3. A D gene is named only where the DNA matches it firmly. Rows give clone size only sometimes, using once, few, many, or a class for an expanded clone.

v_call: TRBV4-2
j_call: TRBJ2-7
d_call: TRBD1
clone_size: -
cdr3_aa: CASSPGSGQGTYEQYF
cdr3_nt: TGTGCCAGCAGCCCTGGTTCGGGACAGGGGACGTACGAGCAGTACTTC

v_call: TRBV19
j_call: TRBJ2-3
d_call: TRBD1
clone_size: -
cdr3_aa: CASSIDRTGGADTQYF
cdr3_nt: TGTGCCAGTAGTATAGATCGGACAGGGGGTGCAGATACGCAGTATTTT

v_call: TRBV2
j_call: TRBJ2-7
d_call: TRBD2
clone_size: -
cdr3_aa: CASIFSGSVGEQYF
cdr3_nt: TGTGCCAGCATCTTTAGCGGGAGCGTGGGCGAGCAGTACTTC

v_call: TRBV7-8
j_call: TRBJ1-2
d_call: TRBD1
clone_size: many
cdr3_aa: CASRPSRDRYSPSTF
cdr3_nt: TGTGCCAGCAGACCCTCCAGGGACAGGTATTCCCCCTCCACCTTC

v_call: TRBV5-4
j_call: TRBJ2-1
d_call: TRBD2
clone_size: -
cdr3_aa: CASLKGTSGTYNEQFF
cdr3_nt: TGTGCCAGCCTAAAAGGGACTAGCGGAACATACAATGAGCAGTTCTTC

v_call: TRBV28
j_call: TRBJ1-1
d_call: -
clone_size: -
cdr3_aa: CASSFDFRKEAFF
cdr3_nt: TGTGCCAGCAGTTTCGACTTTAGGAAAGAAGCTTTCTTT

v_call: TRBV10-3
j_call: TRBJ1-4
d_call: -
clone_size: -
cdr3_aa: CAIRPGDDNEKLFF
cdr3_nt: TGTGCCATCAGGCCCGGAGATGATAATGAAAAACTGTTTTTT

v_call: TRBV5-1
j_call: TRBJ1-1
d_call: -
clone_size: few
cdr3_aa: CASSLGVQRLNTEAFF
cdr3_nt: TGCGCCAGCAGCTTAGGAGTGCAGAGGCTAAACACTGAAGCTTTCTTT

v_call: TRBV18
j_call: TRBJ2-2
d_call: -
clone_size: -
cdr3_aa: CASSPPNGPGSAGELFF
cdr3_nt: TGTGCCAGCTCACCACCGAACGGACCCGGGAGCGCCGGGGAGCTGTTTTTT

v_call: TRBV5-4
j_call: TRBJ2-7
d_call: TRBD1
clone_size: -
cdr3_aa: CASSRTGTVIEQYF
cdr3_nt: TGTGCCAGCAGCCGCACCGGGACAGTTATCGAGCAGTACTTC

v_call: TRBV19
j_call: TRBJ2-7
d_call: TRBD2
clone_size: -
cdr3_aa: CASSAGLEEYEQYF
cdr3_nt: TGTGCCAGTAGTGCAGGACTAGAGGAATACGAGCAGTACTTC

v_call: TRBV27
j_call: TRBJ2-1
d_call: TRBD2
clone_size: few
cdr3_aa: CASSSPPSGRARGEQFF
cdr3_nt: TGTGCCAGCAGCTCGCCCCCTAGCGGGAGGGCGAGAGGTGAGCAGTTCTTC

v_call: TRBV15
j_call: TRBJ1-1
d_call: -
clone_size: once
cdr3_aa: CATSRDQHIEAFF
cdr3_nt: TGTGCCACCAGCAGAGATCAACACATTGAAGCTTTCTTT

v_call: TRBV7-2
j_call: TRBJ2-3
d_call: TRBD2
clone_size: -
cdr3_aa: CASSLLPSGNTDTQYF
cdr3_nt: TGTGCCAGCAGCTTACTGCCTAGCGGGAACACAGATACGCAGTATTTT

v_call: TRBV5-8
j_call: TRBJ2-3
d_call: -
clone_size: few
cdr3_aa: CASSLTGPDTQYF
cdr3_nt: TGTGCCAGCAGCTTGACAGGGCCAGATACGCAGTATTTT

v_call: TRBV28
j_call: TRBJ2-2
d_call: TRBD2
clone_size: -
cdr3_aa: CASSSIAGAGELFF
cdr3_nt: TGTGCCAGCAGTTCGATTGCGGGGGCCGGGGAGCTGTTTTTT

v_call: TRBV2
j_call: TRBJ1-1
d_call: -
clone_size: -
cdr3_aa: CASRFDMTVNTEAFF
cdr3_nt: TGTGCCAGCAGGTTCGATATGACAGTGAACACTGAAGCTTTCTTT

v_call: TRBV27
j_call: TRBJ2-7
d_call: -
clone_size: -
cdr3_aa: CASSQTVRGHEQYF
cdr3_nt: TGTGCCAGCAGCCAAACCGTAAGGGGCCACGAGCAGTACTTC

v_call: TRBV7-3
j_call: TRBJ1-1
d_call: -
clone_size: -
cdr3_aa: CASSLNGWDKNTEAFF
cdr3_nt: TGTGCCAGCAGCTTAAACGGGTGGGACAAGAACACTGAAGCTTTCTTT

v_call: TRBV5-1
j_call: TRBJ1-1
d_call: -
clone_size: once
cdr3_aa: CASSLPLEGKRNTEAFF
cdr3_nt: TGCGCCAGCAGCCTACCCCTGGAGGGGAAGAGGAACACTGAAGCTTTCTTT

v_call: TRBV18
j_call: TRBJ2-1
d_call: -
clone_size: -
cdr3_aa: CASSPGLNNEQFF
cdr3_nt: TGTGCCAGCTCACCAGGACTTAACAATGAGCAGTTCTTC

v_call: TRBV4-2
j_call: TRBJ2-1
d_call: TRBD2
clone_size: few
cdr3_aa: CASSQDWTSSYNEQFF
cdr3_nt: TGTGCCAGCAGCCAAGATTGGACTAGCTCCTACAATGAGCAGTTCTTC

v_call: TRBV6-9
j_call: TRBJ1-5
d_call: -
clone_size: few
cdr3_aa: CASTPYQPQHF
cdr3_nt: TGTGCCAGCACCCCTTATCAGCCCCAGCATTTT

v_call: TRBV7-8
j_call: TRBJ1-2
d_call: TRBD1
clone_size: -
cdr3_aa: CASSPQGQGVSNYGYTF
cdr3_nt: TGTGCCAGCAGCCCCCAGGGACAGGGGGTGTCTAACTATGGCTACACCTTC

v_call: TRBV14
j_call: TRBJ2-1
d_call: -
clone_size: -
cdr3_aa: CASSHRVTSSYNEQFF
cdr3_nt: TGTGCCAGCAGCCATCGGGTGACTAGCTCCTACAATGAGCAGTTCTTC

v_call: TRBV5-1
j_call: TRBJ2-3
d_call: TRBD2
clone_size: -
cdr3_aa: CASSLSTSGSGTDTQYF
cdr3_nt: TGCGCCAGCAGCTTGTCGACTAGCGGGAGTGGCACAGATACGCAGTATTTT

v_call: TRBV7-9
j_call: TRBJ2-1
d_call: TRBD2
clone_size: -
cdr3_aa: CASSPSGSYNEQFF
cdr3_nt: TGTGCCAGCAGCCCGAGCGGGAGCTACAATGAGCAGTTCTTC

v_call: TRBV5-1
j_call: TRBJ2-3
d_call: -
clone_size: -
cdr3_aa: CASSLGGGTDTQYF
cdr3_nt: TGCGCCAGCAGCTTAGGCGGAGGCACAGATACGCAGTATTTT

v_call: TRBV28
j_call: TRBJ2-7
d_call: TRBD2
clone_size: few
cdr3_aa: CASSLSASGSIPQYF
cdr3_nt: TGTGCCAGCAGTTTATCGGCTAGCGGGAGTATCCCCCAGTACTTC

v_call: TRBV5-1
j_call: TRBJ1-2
d_call: -
clone_size: -
cdr3_aa: CASSWGGEGYTF
cdr3_nt: TGCGCCAGCAGCTGGGGGGGGGAAGGCTACACCTTC

v_call: TRBV5-5
j_call: TRBJ1-3
d_call: -
clone_size: few
cdr3_aa: CASRLQGASSGNTIYF
cdr3_nt: TGTGCCTCCCGGCTACAGGGAGCTTCCTCTGGAAACACCATATATTTT

v_call: TRBV27
j_call: TRBJ1-1
d_call: -
clone_size: -
cdr3_aa: CASSLHRVSTEAFF
cdr3_nt: TGTGCCAGCAGTTTACACAGGGTAAGCACTGAAGCTTTCTTT